This TCR beta chain was obtained from a study of radiotherapy plus CTLA-4 blockade in lung cancer. Profiling relied on immunoSEQ multiplex PCR, and the TCRdb table lists in-frame clones only, not all of them. The profile covers tens of thousands of clones, with roughly 63% appearing a single time and around 20% taken by the ten largest. With ipilimumab providing CTLA-4 blockade, focal radiation was administered to patients who had chemo-refractory metastatic non-small-cell lung cancer. The germline V and J ends were trimmed by 6 bases and 9 bases, with 12 bases remaining between them. The CDR3 consists of 12 residues. In germline, CDR1 is MNHEY, CDR2 SVGAGI.

The material sequenced was peripheral blood, taken from a patient treated with radiotherapy plus ipilimumab. The chain employs TRBV6-5 and TRBJ1-5; perhaps TRBD1 as D (6 bases). This clonotype was sampled from a human donor with non-small cell lung cancer who had a partial response to radiotherapy plus ipilimumab. The CDR3 is CASSPEGGPQHF. The CDR3, as DNA: TGTGCCAGCAGCCCTGAAGGGGGGCCCCAGCATTTT.